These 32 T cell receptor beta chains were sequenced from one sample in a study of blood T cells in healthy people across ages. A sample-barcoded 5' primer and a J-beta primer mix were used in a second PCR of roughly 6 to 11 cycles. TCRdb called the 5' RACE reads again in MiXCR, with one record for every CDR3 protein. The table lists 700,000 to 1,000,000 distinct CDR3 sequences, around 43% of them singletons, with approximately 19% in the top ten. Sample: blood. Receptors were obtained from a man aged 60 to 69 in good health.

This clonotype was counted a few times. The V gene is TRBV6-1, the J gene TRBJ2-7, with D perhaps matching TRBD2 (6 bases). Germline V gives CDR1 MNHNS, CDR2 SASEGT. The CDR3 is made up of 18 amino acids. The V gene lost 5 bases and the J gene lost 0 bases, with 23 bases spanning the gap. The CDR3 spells CASSPGSEYAGSSYEQYF. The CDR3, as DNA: TGTGCCAGCAGTCCAGGGTCTGAGTACGCCGGGAGCTCCTACGAGCAGTACTTC.

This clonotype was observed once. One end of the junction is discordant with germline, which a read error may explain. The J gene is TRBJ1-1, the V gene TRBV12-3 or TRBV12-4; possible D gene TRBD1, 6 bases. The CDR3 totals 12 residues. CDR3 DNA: TGTGCCAGCAGCCGAGGGGACACTGGAGCTTTCTTT. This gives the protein CASSRGDTGAFF.

Here the CDR3 reads CSDLSGGAVIGTQYF. The CDR3 region has the DNA TGCAGCGACCTGAGCGGGGGGGCGGTTATAGGCACGCAGTATTTT. The V call is TRBV29-1, the J call TRBJ2-3, with TRBD2 matching 10 bases. The ends lost 7 bases at V and 9 bases at J; junction bases unmatched: 16. Germline loops: CDR1 SQVTM, CDR2 ANQGSEA. This CDR3 region has 15 residues.

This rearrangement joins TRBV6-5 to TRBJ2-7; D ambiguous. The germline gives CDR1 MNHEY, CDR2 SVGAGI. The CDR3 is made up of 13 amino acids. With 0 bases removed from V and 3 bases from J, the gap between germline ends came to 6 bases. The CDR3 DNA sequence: TGTGCCAGCAGTTACTCTCTGGACTACGAGCAGTACTTC. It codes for CASSYSLDYEQYF.

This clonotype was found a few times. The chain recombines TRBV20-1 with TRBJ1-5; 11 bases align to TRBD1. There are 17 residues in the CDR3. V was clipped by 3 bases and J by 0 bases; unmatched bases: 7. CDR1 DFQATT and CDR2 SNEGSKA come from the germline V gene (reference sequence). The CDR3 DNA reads TGCAGTGCTAGTACGGGACAGGGGGACTATAGCAATCAGCCCCAGCATTTT. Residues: CSASTGQGDYSNQPQHF.

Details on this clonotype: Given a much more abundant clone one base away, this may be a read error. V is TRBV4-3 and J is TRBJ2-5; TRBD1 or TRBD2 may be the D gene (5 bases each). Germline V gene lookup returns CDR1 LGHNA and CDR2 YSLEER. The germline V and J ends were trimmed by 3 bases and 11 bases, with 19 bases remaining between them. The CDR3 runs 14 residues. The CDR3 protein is CASSQRGYKNEQYF. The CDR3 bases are TGCGCCAGCAGCCAGAGGGGTTATAAAAATGAGCAGTACTTC.

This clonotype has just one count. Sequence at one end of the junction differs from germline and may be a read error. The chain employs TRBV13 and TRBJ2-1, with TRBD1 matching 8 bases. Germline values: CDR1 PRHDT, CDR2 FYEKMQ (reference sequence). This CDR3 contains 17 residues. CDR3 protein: CANSLALDRGRYNEQFF. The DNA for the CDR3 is TGTGCCAACAGCTTAGCCCTCGACAGGGGAAGATACAATGAGCAGTTCTTC.

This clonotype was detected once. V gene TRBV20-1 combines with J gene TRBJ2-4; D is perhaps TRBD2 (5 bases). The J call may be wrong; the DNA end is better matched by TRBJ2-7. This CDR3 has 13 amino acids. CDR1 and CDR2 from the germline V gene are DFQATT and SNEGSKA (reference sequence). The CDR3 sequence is CSARWRQAYEQYF. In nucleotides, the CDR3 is TGCAGTGCTAGGTGGAGGCAAGCCTACGAGCAGTACTTC.

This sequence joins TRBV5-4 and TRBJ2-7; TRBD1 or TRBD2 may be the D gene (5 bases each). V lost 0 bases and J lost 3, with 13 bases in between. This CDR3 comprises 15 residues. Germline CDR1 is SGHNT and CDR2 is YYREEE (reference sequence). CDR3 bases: TGTGCCAGCAGCTTGGTCGGGGCTTCGGGCTACGAGCAGTACTTC. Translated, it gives CASSLVGASGYEQYF.

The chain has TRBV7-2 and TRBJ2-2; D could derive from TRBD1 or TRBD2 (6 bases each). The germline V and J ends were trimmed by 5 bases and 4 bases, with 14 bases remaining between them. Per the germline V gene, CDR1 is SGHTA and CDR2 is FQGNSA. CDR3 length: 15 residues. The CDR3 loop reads CASSPRRGLTGELFF. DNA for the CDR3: TGTGCCAGCAGCCCCCGACGGGGGCTCACCGGGGAGCTGTTTTTT.

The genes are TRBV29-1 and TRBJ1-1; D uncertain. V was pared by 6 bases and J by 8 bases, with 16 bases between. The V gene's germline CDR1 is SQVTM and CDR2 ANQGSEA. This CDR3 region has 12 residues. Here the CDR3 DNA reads TGCAGCGTCCCCGGCGGGTCCCCCGAAGCTTTCTTT. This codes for CSVPGGSPEAFF.

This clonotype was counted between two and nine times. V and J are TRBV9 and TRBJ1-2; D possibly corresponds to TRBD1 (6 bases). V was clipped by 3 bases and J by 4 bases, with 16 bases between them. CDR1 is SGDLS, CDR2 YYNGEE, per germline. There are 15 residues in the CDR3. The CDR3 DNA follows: TGTGCCAGCAGCGCGATTGGACAGCCTTCCTATGGCTACACCTTC. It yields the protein CASSAIGQPSYGYTF.

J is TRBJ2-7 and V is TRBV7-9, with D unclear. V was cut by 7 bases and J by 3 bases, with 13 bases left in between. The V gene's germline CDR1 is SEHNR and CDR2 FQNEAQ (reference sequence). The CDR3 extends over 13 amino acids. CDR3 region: CASTPGTGYEQYF. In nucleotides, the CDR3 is TGTGCCAGCACCCCAGGTACGGGCTACGAGCAGTACTTC. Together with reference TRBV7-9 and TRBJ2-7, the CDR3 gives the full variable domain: DTGVSQNPRHKITKRGQNVTFRCDPISEHNRLYWYRQTLGQGPEFLTYFQNEAQLEKSRLLSDRFSAERPKGSFSTLEIQRTEQGDSAMYLCASTPGTGYEQYFGPGTRLTVT.

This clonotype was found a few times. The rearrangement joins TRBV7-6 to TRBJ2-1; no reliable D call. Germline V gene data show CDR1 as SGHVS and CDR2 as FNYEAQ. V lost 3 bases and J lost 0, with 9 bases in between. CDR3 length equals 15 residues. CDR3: CASSFTDSSYNEQFF. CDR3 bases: TGTGCCAGCAGCTTTACAGATAGCTCCTACAATGAGCAGTTCTTC.

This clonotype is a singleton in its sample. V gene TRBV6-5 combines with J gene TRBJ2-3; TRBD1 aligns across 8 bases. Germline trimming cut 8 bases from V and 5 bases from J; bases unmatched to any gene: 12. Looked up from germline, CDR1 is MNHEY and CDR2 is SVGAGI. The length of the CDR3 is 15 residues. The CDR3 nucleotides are TGTGCCAGCCTGCCCGCCAGGGGGCTTAAAGATACGCAGTATTTT. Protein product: CASLPARGLKDTQYF.

The CDR3 spells CASSPDRPKNIQYF. CDR3 nucleotide sequence: TGTGCCAGCTCACCGGACAGGCCCAAAAACATTCAGTACTTC. This rearrangement joins TRBV18 to TRBJ2-4; 7 nucleotides align to TRBD1. Germline CDR1 reads KGHSH; CDR2 reads LQKENI. V lost 3 bases and J lost 2; bases outside the gene matches: 1. The CDR3 is 14 amino acids. The full variable domain, with the rest looked up from reference TRBV18 and TRBJ2-4, is NAGVMQNPRHLVRRRGQEARLRCSPMKGHSHVYWYRQLPEEGLKFMVYLQKENIIDESGMPKERFSAEFPKEGPSILRIQQVVRGDSAAYFCASSPDRPKNIQYFGAGTRLSVL.

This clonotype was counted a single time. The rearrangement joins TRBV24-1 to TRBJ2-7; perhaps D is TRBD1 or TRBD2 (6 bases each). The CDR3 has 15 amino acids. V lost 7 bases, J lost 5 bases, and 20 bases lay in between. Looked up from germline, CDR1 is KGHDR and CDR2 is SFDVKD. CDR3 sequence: CATSEGGSRRHEQYF. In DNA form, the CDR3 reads TGTGCCACCAGCGAGGGGGGCTCCCGACGCCACGAGCAGTACTTC.

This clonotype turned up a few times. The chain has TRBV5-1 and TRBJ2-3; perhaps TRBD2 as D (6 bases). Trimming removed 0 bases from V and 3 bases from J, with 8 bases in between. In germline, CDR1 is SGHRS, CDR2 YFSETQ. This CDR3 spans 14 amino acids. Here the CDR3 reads CASSLAAGTDTQYF. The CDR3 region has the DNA TGCGCCAGCAGCTTGGCCGCGGGAACAGATACGCAGTATTTT.

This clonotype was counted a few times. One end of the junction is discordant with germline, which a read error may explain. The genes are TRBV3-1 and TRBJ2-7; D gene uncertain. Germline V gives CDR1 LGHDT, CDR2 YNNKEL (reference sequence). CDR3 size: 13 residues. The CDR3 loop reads CAGSRRPLYEQYF. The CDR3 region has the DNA TGTGCCGGCAGCCGAAGGCCTCTCTACGAGCAGTACTTC.

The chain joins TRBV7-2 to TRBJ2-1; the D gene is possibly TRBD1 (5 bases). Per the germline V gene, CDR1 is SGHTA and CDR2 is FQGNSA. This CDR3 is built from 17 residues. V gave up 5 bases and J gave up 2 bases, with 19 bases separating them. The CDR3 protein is CASSVGIGSGTYNEQFF. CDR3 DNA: TGTGCCAGCAGCGTGGGAATCGGGTCAGGGACCTACAATGAGCAGTTCTTC.

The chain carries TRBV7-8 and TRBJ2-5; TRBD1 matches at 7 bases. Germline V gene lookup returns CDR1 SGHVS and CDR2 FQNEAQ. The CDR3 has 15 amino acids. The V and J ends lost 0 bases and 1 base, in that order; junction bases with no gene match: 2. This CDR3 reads CASSLATGVQETQYF. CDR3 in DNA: TGTGCCAGCAGCTTAGCCACAGGGGTCCAAGAGACCCAGTACTTC.

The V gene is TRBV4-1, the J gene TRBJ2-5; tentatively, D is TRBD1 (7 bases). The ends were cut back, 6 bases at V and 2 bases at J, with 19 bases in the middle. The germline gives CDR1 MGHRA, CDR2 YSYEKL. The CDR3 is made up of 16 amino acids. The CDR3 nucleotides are TGCGCCAGCAGTAGGGGGAACGCGGGACAGCAAGAGACCCAGTACTTC. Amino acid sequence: CASSRGNAGQQETQYF.

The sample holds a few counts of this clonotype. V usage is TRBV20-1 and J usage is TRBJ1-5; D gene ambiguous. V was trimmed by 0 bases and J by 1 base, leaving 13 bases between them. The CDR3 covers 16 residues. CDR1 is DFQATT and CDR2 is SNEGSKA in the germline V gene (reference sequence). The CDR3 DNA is TGCAGTGCTAGAGATTGGGCTTTGGGGAGCAATCAGCCCCAGCATTTT. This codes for CSARDWALGSNQPQHF.

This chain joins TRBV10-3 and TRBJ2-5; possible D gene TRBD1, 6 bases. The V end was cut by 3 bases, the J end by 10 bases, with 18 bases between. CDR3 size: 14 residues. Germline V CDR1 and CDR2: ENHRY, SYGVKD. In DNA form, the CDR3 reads TGTGCCATCAGTGATGGGACACAACTTTACGACCAGTACTTC. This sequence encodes CAISDGTQLYDQYF.

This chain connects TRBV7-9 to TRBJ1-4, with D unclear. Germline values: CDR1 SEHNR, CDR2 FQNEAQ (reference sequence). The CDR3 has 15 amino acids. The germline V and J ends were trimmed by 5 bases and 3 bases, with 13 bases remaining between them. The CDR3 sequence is CASSTRLGSNEKLFF. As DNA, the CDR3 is TGTGCCAGCAGCACTCGCTTGGGATCTAATGAAAAACTGTTTTTT. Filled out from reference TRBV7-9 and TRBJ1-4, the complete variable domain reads DTGVSQNPRHKITKRGQNVTFRCDPISEHNRLYWYRQTLGQGPEFLTYFQNEAQLEKSRLLSDRFSAERPKGSFSTLEIQRTEQGDSAMYLCASSTRLGSNEKLFFGSGTQLSVL.

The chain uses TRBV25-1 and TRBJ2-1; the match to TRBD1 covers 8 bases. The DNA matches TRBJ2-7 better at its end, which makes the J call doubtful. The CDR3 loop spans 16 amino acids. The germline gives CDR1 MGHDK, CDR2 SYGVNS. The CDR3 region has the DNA TGTGCCAGCAGTGAAGGGAACAGGGGGTCCTACAATGAGCAGTACTTC. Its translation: CASSEGNRGSYNEQYF.

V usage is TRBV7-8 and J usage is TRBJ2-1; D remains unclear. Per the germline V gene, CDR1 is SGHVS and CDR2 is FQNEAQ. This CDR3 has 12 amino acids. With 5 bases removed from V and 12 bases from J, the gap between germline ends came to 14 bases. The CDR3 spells CASSHQDERQFF. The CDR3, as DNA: TGTGCCAGCAGCCACCAAGATGAGCGGCAGTTCTTC.

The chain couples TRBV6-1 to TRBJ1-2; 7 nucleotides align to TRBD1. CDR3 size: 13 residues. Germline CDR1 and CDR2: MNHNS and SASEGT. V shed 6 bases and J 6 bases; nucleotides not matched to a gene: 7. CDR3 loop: CASRLQGTHGYTF. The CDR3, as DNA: TGTGCCAGCAGACTACAGGGGACCCATGGCTACACCTTC.

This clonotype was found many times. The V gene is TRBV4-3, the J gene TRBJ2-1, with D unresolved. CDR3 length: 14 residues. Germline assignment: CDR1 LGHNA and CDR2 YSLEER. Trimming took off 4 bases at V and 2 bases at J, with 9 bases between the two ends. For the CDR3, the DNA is TGCGCCAGCAGCCCCCGCCGGGCCTACAATGAGCAGTTCTTC. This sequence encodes CASSPRRAYNEQFF.

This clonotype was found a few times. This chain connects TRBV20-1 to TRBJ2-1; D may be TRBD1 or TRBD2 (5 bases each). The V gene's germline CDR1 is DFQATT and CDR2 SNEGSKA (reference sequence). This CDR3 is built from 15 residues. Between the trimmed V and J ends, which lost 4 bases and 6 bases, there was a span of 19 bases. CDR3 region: CSANNRAGTGNEQFF. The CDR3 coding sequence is TGCAGTGCTAACAACCGGGCAGGGACGGGCAATGAGCAGTTCTTC.

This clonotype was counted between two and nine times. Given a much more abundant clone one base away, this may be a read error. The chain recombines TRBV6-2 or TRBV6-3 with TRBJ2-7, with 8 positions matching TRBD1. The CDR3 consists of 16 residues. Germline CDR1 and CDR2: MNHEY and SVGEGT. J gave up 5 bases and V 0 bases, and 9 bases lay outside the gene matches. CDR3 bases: TGTGCCAGCAGTTACTCACTCGGGGCAGGGGGCCACGAGCAGTACTTC. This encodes CASSYSLGAGGHEQYF.

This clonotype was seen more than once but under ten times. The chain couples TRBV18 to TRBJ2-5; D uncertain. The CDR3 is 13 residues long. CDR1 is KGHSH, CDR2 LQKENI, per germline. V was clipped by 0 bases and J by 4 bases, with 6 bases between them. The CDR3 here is CASSPPLRETQYF. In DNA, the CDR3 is TGTGCCAGCTCACCACCTCTGAGAGAGACCCAGTACTTC. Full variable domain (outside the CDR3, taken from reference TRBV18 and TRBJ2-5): NAGVMQNPRHLVRRRGQEARLRCSPMKGHSHVYWYRQLPEEGLKFMVYLQKENIIDESGMPKERFSAEFPKEGPSILRIQQVVRGDSAAYFCASSPPLRETQYFGPGTRLLVL.